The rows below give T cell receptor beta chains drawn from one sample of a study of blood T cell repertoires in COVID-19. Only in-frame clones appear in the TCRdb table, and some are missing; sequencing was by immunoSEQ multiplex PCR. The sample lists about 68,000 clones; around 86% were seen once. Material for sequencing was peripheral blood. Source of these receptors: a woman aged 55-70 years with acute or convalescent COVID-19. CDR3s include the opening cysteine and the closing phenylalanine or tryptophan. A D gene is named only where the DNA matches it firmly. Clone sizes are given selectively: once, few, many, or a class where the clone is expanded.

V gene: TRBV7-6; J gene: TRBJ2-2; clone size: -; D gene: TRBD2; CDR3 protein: CASSLLAGGPGELFF; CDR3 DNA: TGTGCCAGCAGCTTACTAGCGGGAGGCCCCGGGGAGCTGTTTTTT
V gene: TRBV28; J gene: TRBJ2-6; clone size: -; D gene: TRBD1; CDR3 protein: CASSSGQSGANVLTF; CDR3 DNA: TGTGCCAGCAGTTCGGGACAGTCTGGGGCCAACGTCCTGACTTTC
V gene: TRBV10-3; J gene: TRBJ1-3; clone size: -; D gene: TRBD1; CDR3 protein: CAISRDSSGNTIYF; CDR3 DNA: TGTGCCATCAGTCGGGACAGCTCTGGAAACACCATATATTTT
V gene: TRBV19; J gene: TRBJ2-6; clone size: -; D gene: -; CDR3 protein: CASSTISSPSGANVLTF; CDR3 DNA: TGTGCCAGTAGTACGATAAGCTCTCCCTCTGGGGCCAACGTCCTGACTTTC
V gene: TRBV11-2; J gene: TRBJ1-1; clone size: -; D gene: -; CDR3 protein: CASTPGANTEAFF; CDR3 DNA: TGTGCCAGCACGCCAGGGGCGAACACTGAAGCTTTCTTT
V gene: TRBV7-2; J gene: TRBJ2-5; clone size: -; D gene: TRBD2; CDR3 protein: CASSTPSGGETQYF; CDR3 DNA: TGTGCCAGCAGCACGCCTTCGGGGGGGGAGACCCAGTACTTC
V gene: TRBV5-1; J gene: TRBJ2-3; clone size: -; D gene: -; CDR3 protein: CASSLGQSTDTQYF; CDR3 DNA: TGCGCCAGCAGCTTGGGGCAGAGCACAGATACGCAGTATTTT
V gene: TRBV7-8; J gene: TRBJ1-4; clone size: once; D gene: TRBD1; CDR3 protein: CASSPWDRGNEKLFF; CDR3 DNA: TGTGCCAGCAGCCCATGGGACAGGGGAAATGAAAAACTGTTTTTT
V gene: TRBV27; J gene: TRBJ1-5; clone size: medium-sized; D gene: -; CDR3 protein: CASSFAGVNQPQHF; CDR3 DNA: TGTGCCAGCAGTTTTGCGGGGGTCAATCAGCCCCAGCATTTT
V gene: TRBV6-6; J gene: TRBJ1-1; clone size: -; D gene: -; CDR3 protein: CASSLVHQGNTEAFF; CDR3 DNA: TGTGCCAGCAGTTTGGTGCACCAGGGGAACACTGAAGCTTTCTTT
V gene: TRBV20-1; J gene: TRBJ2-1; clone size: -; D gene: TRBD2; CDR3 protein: CSASSGRTPGDEQFF; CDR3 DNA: TGCAGTGCTAGTAGCGGGAGGACCCCGGGGGATGAGCAGTTCTTC
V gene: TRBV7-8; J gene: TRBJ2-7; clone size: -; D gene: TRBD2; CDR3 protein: CASSPIAGGTPYEQYF; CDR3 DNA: TGTGCCAGCAGCCCAATAGCGGGGGGGACCCCCTACGAGCAGTACTTC
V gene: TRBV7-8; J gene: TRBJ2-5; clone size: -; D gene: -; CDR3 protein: CASSLSQGIRETQYF; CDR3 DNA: TGTGCCAGCAGCTTATCCCAGGGTATTCGGGAGACCCAGTACTTC
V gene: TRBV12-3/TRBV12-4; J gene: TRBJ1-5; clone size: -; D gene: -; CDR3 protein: CASGGAPNQPQHF; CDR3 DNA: TGTGCCAGCGGTGGGGCCCCTAATCAGCCCCAGCATTTT
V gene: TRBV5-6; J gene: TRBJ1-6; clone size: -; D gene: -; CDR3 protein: CASRPRGYDNSPLHF; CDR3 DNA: TGTGCCAGCAGACCTAGGGGGTACGATAATTCACCCCTCCACTTT
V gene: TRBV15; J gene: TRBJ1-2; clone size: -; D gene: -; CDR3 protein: CATSKERSLIVSINYGYTF; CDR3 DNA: TGTGCCACCAGCAAAGAACGCTCCCTCATAGTTTCAATTAACTATGGCTACACCTTC
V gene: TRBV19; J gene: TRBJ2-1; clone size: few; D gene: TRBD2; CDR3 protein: CASSLSGSSYNEQFF; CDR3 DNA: TGTGCCAGTAGTCTTAGCGGGAGCTCCTACAATGAGCAGTTCTTC
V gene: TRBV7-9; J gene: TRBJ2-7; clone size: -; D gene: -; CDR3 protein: CASSFGQPSYEQYF; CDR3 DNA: TGTGCCAGCAGCTTCGGACAGCCTTCCTACGAGCAGTACTTC
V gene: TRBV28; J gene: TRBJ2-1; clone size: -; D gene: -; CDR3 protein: CASSLLTGEQFF; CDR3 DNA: TGTGCCAGCAGTTTATTGACAGGCGAGCAGTTCTTC
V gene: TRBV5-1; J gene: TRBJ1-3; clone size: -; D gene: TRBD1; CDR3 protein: CASSLGQGSNGNTIYF; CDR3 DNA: TGCGCCAGCAGCTTGGGACAGGGTTCTAACGGAAACACCATATATTTT
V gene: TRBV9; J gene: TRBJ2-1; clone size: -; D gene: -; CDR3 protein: CASSVGPSSYNEQFF; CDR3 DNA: TGTGCCAGCAGCGTAGGCCCGAGCTCCTACAATGAGCAGTTCTTC
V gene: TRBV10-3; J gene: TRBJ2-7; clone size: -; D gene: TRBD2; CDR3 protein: CAISEGIAGTYEQYF; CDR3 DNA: TGTGCCATCAGTGAGGGGATAGCGGGTACCTACGAGCAGTACTTC
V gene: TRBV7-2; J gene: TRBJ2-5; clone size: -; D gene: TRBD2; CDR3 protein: CASSLLSGGVETQYF; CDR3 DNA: TGTGCCAGCAGCTTACTTTCCGGGGGGGTTGAGACCCAGTACTTC
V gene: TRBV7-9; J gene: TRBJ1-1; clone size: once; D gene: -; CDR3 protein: CASSVNRGMNTEAFF; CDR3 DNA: TGTGCCAGCAGCGTCAACCGGGGGATGAACACTGAAGCTTTCTTT
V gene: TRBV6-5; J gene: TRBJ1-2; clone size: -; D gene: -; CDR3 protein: CASSYQALSGYTF; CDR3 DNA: TGTGCCAGCAGTTATCAGGCGTTAAGTGGCTACACCTTC
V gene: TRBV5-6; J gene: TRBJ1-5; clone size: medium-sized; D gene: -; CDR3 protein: CASSSAGHHNQPQHF; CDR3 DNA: TGTGCCAGCAGTTCAGCGGGACACCACAATCAGCCCCAGCATTTT
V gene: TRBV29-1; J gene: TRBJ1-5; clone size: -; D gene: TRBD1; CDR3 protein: CSVSDRVGQPQHF; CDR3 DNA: TGCAGCGTCTCCGACAGGGTTGGTCAGCCCCAGCATTTT
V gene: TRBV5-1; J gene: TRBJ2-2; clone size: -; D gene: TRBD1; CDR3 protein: CASSLSRTGFTGELFF; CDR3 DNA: TGCGCCAGCAGCTTGTCACGGACAGGGTTTACCGGGGAGCTGTTTTTT
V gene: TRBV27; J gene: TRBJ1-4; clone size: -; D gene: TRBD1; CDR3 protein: CASRGTGREKLFF; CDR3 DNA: TGTGCCAGCAGAGGGACAGGGCGTGAAAAACTGTTTTTT
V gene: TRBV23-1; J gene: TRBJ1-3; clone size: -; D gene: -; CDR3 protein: CASSHRDPSGNTIYF; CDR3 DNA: TGCGCCAGCAGCCACAGGGACCCCTCTGGAAACACCATATATTTT
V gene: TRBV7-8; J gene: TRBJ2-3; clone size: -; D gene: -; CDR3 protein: CASSLVQPAADTQYF; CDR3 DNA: TGTGCCAGCAGCTTAGTTCAACCCGCAGCAGATACGCAGTATTTT
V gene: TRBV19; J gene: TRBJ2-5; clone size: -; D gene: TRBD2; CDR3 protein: CASSPGLADQETQYF; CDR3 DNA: TGTGCCAGTAGTCCGGGACTAGCGGATCAAGAGACCCAGTACTTC
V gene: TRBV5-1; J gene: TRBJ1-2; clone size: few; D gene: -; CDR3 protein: CASSLGSNRAGANYGYTF; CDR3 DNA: TGCGCCAGCAGCTTGGGCTCTAACAGGGCAGGGGCTAACTATGGCTACACCTTC
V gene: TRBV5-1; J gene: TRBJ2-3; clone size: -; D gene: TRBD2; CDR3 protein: CASSLESGVADTQYF; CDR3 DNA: TGCGCCAGCAGCTTGGAAAGCGGGGTAGCAGATACGCAGTATTTT
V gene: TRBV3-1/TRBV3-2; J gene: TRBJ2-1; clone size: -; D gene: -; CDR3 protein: CASSQGVGGAGNEQFF; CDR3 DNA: TGTGCCAGCAGCCAAGGCGTGGGGGGGGCAGGTAATGAGCAGTTCTTC
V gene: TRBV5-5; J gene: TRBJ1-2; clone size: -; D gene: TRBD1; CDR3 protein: CASSLGGAEYGYTF; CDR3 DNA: TGTGCCAGCAGTTTAGGGGGCGCGGAATATGGCTACACCTTC
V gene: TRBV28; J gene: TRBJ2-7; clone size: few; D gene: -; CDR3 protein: CASSGSDPTGYEQYF; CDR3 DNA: TGTGCCAGCAGTGGTAGCGACCCTACGGGCTACGAGCAGTACTTC
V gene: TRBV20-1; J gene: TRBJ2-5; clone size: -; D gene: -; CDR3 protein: CSASPPLARETQYF; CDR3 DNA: TGCAGTGCTAGTCCCCCGCTAGCCCGAGAGACCCAGTACTTC
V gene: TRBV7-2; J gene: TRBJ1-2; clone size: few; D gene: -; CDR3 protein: CASRPPGSSNYGYTF; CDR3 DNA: TGTGCCAGCAGACCGCCAGGGTCCTCTAACTATGGCTACACCTTC
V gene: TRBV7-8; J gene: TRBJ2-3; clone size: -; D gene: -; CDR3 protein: CASSLMGSSTDTQYF; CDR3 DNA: TGTGCCAGCAGCTTAATGGGCAGCTCCACAGATACGCAGTATTTT
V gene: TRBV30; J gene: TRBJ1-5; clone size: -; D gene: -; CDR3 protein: CAWRSWANQPQHF; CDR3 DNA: TGTGCCTGGAGAAGCTGGGCCAATCAGCCCCAGCATTTT
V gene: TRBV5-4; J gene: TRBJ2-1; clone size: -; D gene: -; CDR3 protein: CASSLPTSNDEQFF; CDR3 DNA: TGTGCCAGCAGCTTACCAACTAGTAACGATGAGCAGTTCTTC
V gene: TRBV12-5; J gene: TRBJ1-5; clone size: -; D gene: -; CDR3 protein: CASGLYGQEHQPQHF; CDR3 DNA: TGTGCTAGTGGTTTGTATGGGCAGGAACATCAGCCCCAGCATTTT
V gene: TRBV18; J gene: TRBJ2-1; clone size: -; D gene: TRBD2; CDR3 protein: CASSRELAGAYNEQFF; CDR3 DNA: TGTGCCAGCTCGCGCGAACTAGCGGGAGCCTACAATGAGCAGTTCTTC
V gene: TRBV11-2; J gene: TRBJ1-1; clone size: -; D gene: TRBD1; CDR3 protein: CASSTDRVVRNTEAFF; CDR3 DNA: TGTGCCAGCAGCACGGACAGGGTAGTAAGGAACACTGAAGCTTTCTTT
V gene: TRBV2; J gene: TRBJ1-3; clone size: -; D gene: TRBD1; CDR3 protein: CASSVQGFDAGNTIYF; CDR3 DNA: TGTGCCAGCAGCGTACAGGGGTTTGACGCTGGAAACACCATATATTTT
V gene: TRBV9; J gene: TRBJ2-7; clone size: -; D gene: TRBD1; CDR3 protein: CASSPGQGGYEQYF; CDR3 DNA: TGTGCCAGCAGCCCAGGACAGGGGGGATACGAGCAGTACTTC
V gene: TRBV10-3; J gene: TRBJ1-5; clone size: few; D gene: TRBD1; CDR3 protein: CAISAQGGNQPQHF; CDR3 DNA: TGTGCCATCAGCGCCCAGGGGGGCAATCAGCCCCAGCATTTT
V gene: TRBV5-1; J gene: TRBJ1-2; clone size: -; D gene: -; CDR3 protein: CASRQGISANYGYTF; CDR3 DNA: TGCGCCAGCAGGCAGGGGATTTCGGCTAACTATGGCTACACCTTC
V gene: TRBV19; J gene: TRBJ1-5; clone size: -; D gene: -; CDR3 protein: CASSIEVSNQPQHF; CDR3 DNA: TGTGCCAGTAGTATTGAGGTCAGCAATCAGCCCCAGCATTTT
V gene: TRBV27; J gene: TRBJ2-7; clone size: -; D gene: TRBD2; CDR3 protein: CASSFRSWSASGTYEQYF; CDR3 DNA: TGTGCCAGCAGTTTTCGAAGTTGGTCGGCTAGCGGTACCTACGAGCAGTACTTC
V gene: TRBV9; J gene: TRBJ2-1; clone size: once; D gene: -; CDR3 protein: CASSVSWRGYNEQFF; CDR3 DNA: TGTGCCAGCAGCGTATCTTGGCGGGGATACAATGAGCAGTTCTTC
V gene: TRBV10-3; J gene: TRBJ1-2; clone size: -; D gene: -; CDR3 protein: CAISESVGGYGYTF; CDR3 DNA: TGTGCCATCAGTGAGTCAGTGGGGGGCTATGGCTACACCTTC
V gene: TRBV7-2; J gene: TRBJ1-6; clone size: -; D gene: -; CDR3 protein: CASSAYVPGLNSPLHF; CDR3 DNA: TGTGCCAGCAGCGCTTACGTTCCGGGTCTCAATTCACCCCTCCACTTT
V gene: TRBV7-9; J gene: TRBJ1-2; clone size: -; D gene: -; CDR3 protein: CASSIYYGYTF; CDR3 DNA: TGTGCCAGCAGCATATACTATGGCTACACCTTC